The 19 T cell receptor beta chains below were found in one sample sequenced in a study of CD8+ T cells in alopecia areata. Reverse transcription of extracted RNA yielded cDNA, which provided the sequencing template. The repertoire was sequenced with immunoSEQ multiplex PCR; TCRdb's copy has only in-frame clones and lacks some. Of 150,000 to 200,000 clones listed, 50% to 70% are singletons. The material was CD4+ T cells sorted from blood, obtained at week 0. The source is a human donor with alopecia areata.

This clone was seen a few times. V usage is TRBV6-5 and J usage is TRBJ2-5, with no clear D. Looked up from germline, CDR1 is MNHEY and CDR2 is SVGAGI. Trimming removed 5 bases at V and 2 bases at J, with 9 bases between. CDR3 size: 13 residues. The CDR3 is CASSRAKQETQYF. CDR3 coding DNA: TGTGCCAGCAGTCGGGCTAAGCAAGAGACCCAGTACTTC.

This clone has only a few counts. The chain couples TRBV11-1 to TRBJ2-5; D uncertain. This CDR3 comprises 14 residues. V was shortened by 1 base and J by 2 bases, with 8 bases between the two germline ends. Germline V gene data show CDR1 as SGHAT and CDR2 as FQDESV (reference sequence). Here the CDR3 DNA reads TGTGCCAGCAGCTTAGGAGTGGGACAAGAGACCCAGTACTTC. It codes for CASSLGVGQETQYF.

A few counts support this clone. Other DNA sequences in this specimen translate into the identical CDR3. This chain joins TRBV5-1 and TRBJ1-2, with D uncertain. CDR1 is SGHRS and CDR2 is YFSETQ in the germline V gene. Trimming shortened V by 2 bases and J by 2 bases, and 13 bases separated the two germline ends. The CDR3 consists of 15 residues. The CDR3 sequence is CASSLPREPNYGYTF. Here the CDR3 DNA reads TGCGCCAGCAGCTTACCCCGGGAGCCCAACTATGGCTACACCTTC.

V and J are TRBV30 and TRBJ1-6; no clear D gene. The CDR3 is 12 amino acids. Trimming removed 3 bases from V and 10 bases from J, with 10 bases in between. In germline, CDR1 is GTSNPN, CDR2 SVGIG (reference sequence). As DNA, the CDR3 is TGTGCCTGGAGGCCCCCAGGCTCACCCCTCCACTTT. It translates to CAWRPPGSPLHF. Full variable domain (missing parts from reference TRBV30 and TRBJ1-6): SQTIHQWPATLVQPVGSPLSLECTVEGTSNPNLYWYRQAAGRGLQLLFYSVGIGQISSEVPQNLSASRPQDRQFILSSKKLLLSDSGFYLCAWRPPGSPLHFGNGTRLTVT.

V and J are TRBV29-1 and TRBJ1-1; 7 bases align to TRBD1. The germline V gene encodes CDR1 SQVTM and CDR2 ANQGSEA. This CDR3 is 14 amino acids long. With V trimmed by 4 bases and J by 6 bases, 11 bases remained unmatched. CDR3 region: CSVVQGQTFAEAFF. In nucleotides, the CDR3 is TGCAGCGTTGTCCAGGGACAGACGTTTGCTGAAGCTTTCTTT.

Here the CDR3 DNA reads TGCAGCGTCGACAGGCCGGGTAACAATGAGCAGTTCTTC. Amino acid sequence: CSVDRPGNNEQFF. The chain carries TRBV29-1 and TRBJ2-1; the D gene is possibly TRBD1 (6 bases). CDR1 and CDR2 from the germline V gene are SQVTM and ANQGSEA. The V end was cut by 6 bases, the J end by 5 bases, with 14 bases between. The CDR3 is made up of 13 amino acids.

V usage is TRBV11-2 and J usage is TRBJ2-3; D not certain. The germline CDR1 and CDR2 sequences are SGHAT and FQNNGV. Between the trimmed V and J ends, which lost 5 bases and 1 base, there was a span of 4 bases. This CDR3 region has 12 residues. CDR3 residues: CASSRGTDTQYF. The CDR3 coding sequence is TGTGCCAGCAGCCGAGGCACAGATACGCAGTATTTT.

The chain links TRBV5-6 to TRBJ1-2; TRBD1 might be the D (5 bases). Trimming took 1 base from V and 6 from J, leaving 10 bases between them. The CDR3 totals 13 residues. Germline V lookup: CDR1 SGHDT, CDR2 YYEEEE. The CDR3 is CASSLWGNDGYTF. The CDR3 DNA reads TGTGCCAGCAGCTTGTGGGGGAACGATGGCTACACCTTC.

V usage is TRBV5-1 and J usage is TRBJ2-3; the D gene is possibly TRBD1 (8 bases). V dropped 4 bases and J dropped 1 base, with 13 bases sitting between them. The germline V gene encodes CDR1 SGHRS and CDR2 YFSETQ. The length of the CDR3 is 15 residues. CDR3 sequence (DNA): TGCGCCAGCAGCACAGGGGGGGACCGCACAGATACGCAGTATTTT. It translates to CASSTGGDRTDTQYF.

J is TRBJ2-6 and V is TRBV29-1, with TRBD2 as a possible D gene (5 bases). The CDR3 totals 16 residues. From germline, CDR1 is SQVTM and CDR2 ANQGSEA. Trimming pared 5 bases from V and 0 bases from J, leaving 14 bases between. The CDR3 loop is CSVQGLDSSGANVLTF. The CDR3 DNA follows: TGCAGCGTTCAAGGACTCGATAGCTCTGGGGCCAACGTCCTGACTTTC.

This chain joins TRBV27 and TRBJ1-6; maybe TRBD1 (5 bases). There are 14 residues in the CDR3. The germline CDR1 and CDR2 sequences are MNHEY and SMNVEV (reference sequence). The V and J ends lost 6 bases and 4 bases respectively, with 10 bases between them. CDR3 residues: CASSSGRYNSPLHF. In nucleotides, the CDR3 is TGTGCCAGCAGCTCGGGACGGTATAATTCACCCCTCCACTTT.

The chain uses TRBV9 and TRBJ2-6, with D unresolved. This CDR3 has 14 residues. Germline values: CDR1 SGDLS, CDR2 YYNGEE. V was cut by 4 bases and J by 4 bases, with 9 bases left in between. CDR3 in amino acids: CASSSLVGANVLTF. As DNA, the CDR3 is TGTGCCAGCAGCTCGCTAGTGGGGGCCAACGTCCTGACTTTC.

This sequence joins TRBV29-1 and TRBJ2-2; TRBD1 aligns across 8 bases. V trimming: 7 bases; J trimming: 0 bases; junction bases outside the gene matches: 4. This CDR3 has 14 residues. Germline V lookup: CDR1 SQVTM, CDR2 ANQGSEA. The CDR3 DNA sequence: TGCAGCGGAAGGACAGGGTCGAACACCGGGGAGCTGTTTTTT. It translates to CSGRTGSNTGELFF.

This clone was seen a few times. V usage is TRBV2 and J usage is TRBJ1-6; 7 bases agree with TRBD1. Germline V CDR1 and CDR2: SNHLY, FYNNEI. With 8 bases clipped from V and 10 bases from J, the junction kept 8 bases outside the gene matches. This CDR3 has 13 residues. CDR3 DNA: TGTGCCAGCGCGACAGGGAGAGAGTCACCCCTCCACTTT. Translated, it gives CASATGRESPLHF.

The V and J genes are TRBV19 and TRBJ1-2; 8 bases agree with TRBD1. The CDR3 is 16 amino acids. J lost 0 bases, V lost 7 bases, and 10 bases had no gene match. Germline loops: CDR1 LNHDA, CDR2 SQIVND (reference sequence). CDR3 residues: CASTFGTGGSNYGYTF. CDR3 nucleotides: TGTGCCAGTACCTTTGGGACAGGCGGATCTAACTATGGCTACACCTTC.

The chain couples TRBV28 to TRBJ2-3; no reliable D call. Germline V gives CDR1 MDHEN, CDR2 SYDVKM. The CDR3 spans 13 residues. Trimming cost V 4 bases and J 8 bases, with 13 bases left between them. Here the CDR3 DNA reads TGTGCCAGCAGTTCACTTGACTTAGGTACGCAGTATTTT. It is translated as CASSSLDLGTQYF.

The chain employs TRBV11-3 and TRBJ1-1; D is unresolved. Between the trimmed V and J ends, which lost 7 bases and 7 bases, there was a span of 16 bases. The germline gives CDR1 SGHNT, CDR2 YENEEA. The CDR3 has 13 residues. Written as DNA, the CDR3 is TGTGCCAGCAACACCGTCGCGCCCTATGAAGCTTTCTTT. It yields the protein CASNTVAPYEAFF.

The chain carries TRBV6-1 and TRBJ1-2; tentative D call: TRBD1 (5 bases). CDR3 length: 16 amino acids. From germline, CDR1 is MNHNS and CDR2 SASEGT. Trimming left V 1 base short and J 5 bases short, with 17 bases between. This CDR3 is CASSEGIRDATYGYTF. The CDR3 nucleotides are TGTGCCAGCAGTGAAGGAATTCGGGACGCCACATATGGCTACACCTTC.

The chain is built from TRBV7-3 and TRBJ2-7; weak D call: TRBD2 (5 bases). The V gene lost 1 base and the J gene lost 6 bases, with 10 bases spanning the gap. The CDR3 loop spans 13 amino acids. From germline, CDR1 is SGHTA and CDR2 FQGTGA. Written as DNA, the CDR3 is TGTGCCAGCAGCTTAAAAGGTACTAGCGAGCAGTACTTC. Amino acids: CASSLKGTSEQYF.